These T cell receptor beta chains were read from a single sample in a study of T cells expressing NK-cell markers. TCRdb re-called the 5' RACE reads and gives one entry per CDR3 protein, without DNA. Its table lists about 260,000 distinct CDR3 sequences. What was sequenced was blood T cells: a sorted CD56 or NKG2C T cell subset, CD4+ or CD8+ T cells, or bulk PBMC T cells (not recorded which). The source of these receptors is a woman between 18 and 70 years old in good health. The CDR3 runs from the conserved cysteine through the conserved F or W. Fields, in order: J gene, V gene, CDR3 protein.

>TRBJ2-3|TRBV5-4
CASRYGLAGGPATDTQYF
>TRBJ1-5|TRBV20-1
CSAREPDYSNQPQHF
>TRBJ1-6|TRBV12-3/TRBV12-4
CASSSRTGGYNSPLHF
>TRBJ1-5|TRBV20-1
CSARTGGSNQPQHF
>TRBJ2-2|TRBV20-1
CSAQPRVYGELFF
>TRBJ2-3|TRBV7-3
CASSSHSGSTDTQYF
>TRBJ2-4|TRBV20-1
CSARQGRDIQYF
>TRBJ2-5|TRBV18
CASSPPGVRAEVAKETQYF
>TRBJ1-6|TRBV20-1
CSALLSSYNSPLHF
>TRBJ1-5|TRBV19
CASTRGNQPQHF
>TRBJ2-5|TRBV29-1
CSVEDLGETQYF
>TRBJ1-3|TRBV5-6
CASSLLWDLRSGNTIYF
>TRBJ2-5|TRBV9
CASSAEGLAGRETQYF
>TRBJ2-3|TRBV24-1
CATSGGSGRTDTQYF
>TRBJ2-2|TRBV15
CATSKGGQGKTGELFF
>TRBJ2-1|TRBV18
CASSLSGGTYNEQFF
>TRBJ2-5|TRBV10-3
CAISGVDRTQYF
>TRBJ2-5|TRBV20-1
CSAPRGDSKQETQYF
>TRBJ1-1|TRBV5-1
CASSLNPPGGNTEAFF
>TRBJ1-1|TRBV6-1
CASTHGGKGGAFF
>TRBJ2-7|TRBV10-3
CAISESGRGGEQYF
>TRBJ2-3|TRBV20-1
CSAPRGVLTDTQYF
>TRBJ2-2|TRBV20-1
CSAPRSGTGELFF
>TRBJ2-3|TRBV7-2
CASRNSGTGTDTQYF
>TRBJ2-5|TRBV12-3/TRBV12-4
CASSPRMDSRRETQYF
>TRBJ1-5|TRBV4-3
CASSQDRRQPQHF
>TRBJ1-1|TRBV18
CASSPISLGDTEAFF
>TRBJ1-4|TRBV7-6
CASSPITGGLNEKLFF
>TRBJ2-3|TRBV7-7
CASSLKGSPDTQYF
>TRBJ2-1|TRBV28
CASSFQREQFF
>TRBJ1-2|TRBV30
CAWRGGRRNGYTF
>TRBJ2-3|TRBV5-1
CASSFGLRQYF
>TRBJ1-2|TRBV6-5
CASSSDLNYGYTF
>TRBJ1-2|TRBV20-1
CSAATGNYGYTF
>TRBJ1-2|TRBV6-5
CASSHRDRVFGYTF
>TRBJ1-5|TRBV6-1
CASRGRGRYNQPQHF
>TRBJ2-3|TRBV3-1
CASSQAAAQFRDTQYF
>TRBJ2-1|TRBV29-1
CSVARTSGPYNEQFF
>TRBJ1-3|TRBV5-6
CASSLVGKGSGNTIYF
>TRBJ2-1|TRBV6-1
CASTNGGTPKANEQFF
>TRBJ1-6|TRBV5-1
CASSLVGIDNSPLHF
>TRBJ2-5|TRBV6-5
CASSSWTSGRAGETQYF
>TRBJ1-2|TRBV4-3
CASSQDKGLGGGGYTF
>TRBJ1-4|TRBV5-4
CASSSTGQANEKLFF
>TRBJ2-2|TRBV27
CASSLRLAATGELFF
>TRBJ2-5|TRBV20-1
CSAPPRRGPRGQETQYF
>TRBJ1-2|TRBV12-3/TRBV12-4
CASSLHGAQSPSGYTF